This T cell receptor beta chain was retrieved from a study of CD8 T cells in ankylosing spondylitis. One entry per CDR3 protein, called by TCRdb with MiXCR from the 5' RACE reads. The sample contains about 500,000 distinct CDR3 sequences, about 12% of which appear only once. The sample holds a few counts of this clonotype. Its antigen is not known. Study-wide results and limits: Blood of patients with ankylosing spondylitis appeared to be characterized by a TCR beta motif of eight highly homologous variants.

Germline-derived CDR1 and CDR2 are ENHRY and SYGVKD. The CDR3 is made up of 14 amino acids. Trimming removed 6 bases from V and 5 bases from J; junction bases left unmatched: 8. The clonotype was recovered from a male donor with ankylosing spondylitis. The sequenced sample was blood, either unsorted or a sorted T cell fraction (not recorded which). The chain employs TRBV10-3 and TRBJ2-7, with 9 bases matching TRBD1. The CDR3 sequence is CAIRPGQGGHEQYV. The CDR3 DNA reads as TGTGCCATCAGACCGGGACAGGGAGGCCACGAGCAGTACGTC.